A single sample is the source of the 4 T cell receptor beta chains below, sequenced in a study of T cell repertoires in ileal Crohn's disease. Measured with immunoSEQ multiplex PCR; TCRdb has only the in-frame clones, and not every one. This repertoire shows roughly 4,800 clones, about 81% found once; its top ten account for roughly 6.1%. The sample was ileal tissue. These receptors were taken from an adult with Crohn's disease.

The chain employs TRBV28 and TRBJ2-3; TRBD2 agrees at 9 bases. The CDR3 length is 15 residues. Trimming removed 9 bases from V and 1 base from J; junction bases left unmatched: 8. Germline-derived CDR1 and CDR2 are MDHEN and SYDVKM. This CDR3 is CASLGGGAGTDTQYF. The CDR3 DNA is TGTGCCAGTCTTGGCGGGGGGGCCGGCACAGATACGCAGTATTTT.

The V call is TRBV27, the J call TRBJ1-2, with 8 bases identical to TRBD1. V dropped 1 base and J dropped 8; count of bases not matched to a gene: 12. In germline, CDR1 is MNHEY, CDR2 SMNVEV (reference sequence). The CDR3 loop spans 16 amino acids. The DNA of the CDR3 is TGTGCCAGCAGTTTATTTGGGATGACAGGGGAGGGGGGCTACACCTTC. As protein: CASSLFGMTGEGGYTF.

The chain employs TRBV4-1 and TRBJ2-7; tentative D call: TRBD1 (6 bases). Looked up from germline, CDR1 is MGHRA and CDR2 is YSYEKL. This CDR3 contains 14 residues. V was shortened by 4 bases and J by 7 bases, with 17 bases between the two germline ends. CDR3: CASSLQQGLLEQYF. CDR3 nucleotides: TGCGCCAGCAGCCTCCAACAGGGCCTTCTTGAGCAGTACTTC.

The chain's CDR3 is CAWGDYSYEQYF. The DNA for the CDR3 is TGTGCCTGGGGGGACTACTCCTACGAGCAGTACTTC. The V gene is TRBV30, the J gene TRBJ2-7, with TRBD2 matching 7 bases. The trim removed 5 bases at V and 0 bases at J, leaving 1 base unmatched. This CDR3 has 12 residues. Looked up from germline, CDR1 is GTSNPN and CDR2 is SVGIG (reference sequence).